The 10 T cell receptor beta chains below were found in one sample sequenced in a study of cytotoxic CD8 clonotypes in ibrutinib-treated CLL. Clones were read by immunoSEQ multiplex PCR, and TCRdb kept only the in-frame ones, dropping some. The sample holds 110,000 to 150,000 clones, about 80% seen once. Sequenced material: PBMCs, taken after 24 months of ibrutinib treatment. Every receptor here comes from a human donor with chronic lymphocytic leukemia.

The chain employs TRBV27 and TRBJ2-2, with D perhaps given as TRBD1 or TRBD2 (6 bases each). CDR3 length: 14 residues. Germline lookup yields CDR1 MNHEY and CDR2 SMNVEV (reference sequence). The CDR3 nucleotides read TGTGCGGCGGGAAGGGGGGTTGGCACCGGGGAGCTGTTTTTT. Its translation: CAAGRGVGTGELFF.

The rearrangement links TRBV27 to TRBJ2-3; 11 bases are shared with TRBD1. V was pared by 5 bases and J by 6 bases, with 4 bases of the junction left unmatched. This CDR3 spans 14 amino acids. Germline V gene sequence: CDR1 MNHEY, CDR2 SMNVEV (reference sequence). CDR3 protein: CASSQDRGRDTQYF. The CDR3 nucleotides read TGTGCCAGCAGTCAGGACAGGGGGCGCGATACGCAGTATTTT.

The chain is built from TRBV28 and TRBJ2-7; 10 nucleotides match TRBD1. Germline-derived CDR1 and CDR2 are MDHEN and SYDVKM. This CDR3 region has 15 residues. Trimming at V came to 6 bases and at J to 2 bases, leaving 7 bases not matched to a gene. DNA for the CDR3: TGTGCCAGCAGCTCGGGGGGACAGGGGACCTACGAGCAGTACTTC. Amino acids: CASSSGGQGTYEQYF.

Here the CDR3 reads CASSRDSPYEQYF. The DNA of the CDR3 is TGTGCCAGCAGTAGGGACAGTCCCTACGAGCAGTACTTC. The gene calls are TRBV6-4 and TRBJ2-7, with 7 bases matching TRBD1. The CDR3 totals 13 residues. V shed 5 bases and J 2 bases; nucleotides not matched to a gene: 3. Germline V lookup: CDR1 MRHNA, CDR2 SNTAGT.

The V gene is TRBV10-3, the J gene TRBJ1-4, with 7 positions matching TRBD1. The V segment lost 8 bases and the J segment 3 bases; nucleotides outside the gene matches: 3. Germline lookup yields CDR1 ENHRY and CDR2 SYGVKD. This CDR3 has 13 amino acids. The CDR3 region is CAIQGGANEKLFF. The CDR3 region has the DNA TGTGCCATCCAGGGGGGGGCTAATGAAAAACTGTTTTTT.

The chain links TRBV29-1 to TRBJ1-1; D remains ambiguous. This CDR3 is built from 13 residues. Per the germline V gene, CDR1 is SQVTM and CDR2 is ANQGSEA. The germline V and J ends were trimmed by 1 base and 11 bases, with 17 bases remaining between them. DNA of the CDR3: TGCAGCGTTGAAGCCCAGTCCGGGATGAAGGCTTTCTTT. This sequence encodes CSVEAQSGMKAFF.

This clone appeared a few times. The chain recombines TRBV5-1 with TRBJ2-7; tentative D call: TRBD1 (5 bases). Germline V CDR1 and CDR2: SGHRS, YFSETQ. CDR3 size: 12 residues. The ends were cut back, 3 bases at V and 3 bases at J, with 7 bases in the middle. The CDR3 bases are TGCGCCAGCAGCTCCACAGGCTACGAGCAGTACTTC. As protein: CASSSTGYEQYF.

V usage is TRBV19 and J usage is TRBJ2-1; either TRBD1 or TRBD2 may supply D (5 bases each). The germline V and J ends were trimmed by 4 bases and 0 bases, with 7 bases remaining between them. The CDR3 is 14 residues long. Germline V gene data show CDR1 as LNHDA and CDR2 as SQIVND (reference sequence). The CDR3 DNA reads TGTGCCAGTAGTAGGGACCCCTCCTACAATGAGCAGTTCTTC. Encoded protein: CASSRDPSYNEQFF.

The chain recombines TRBV9 with TRBJ2-3, with 10 nucleotides matching TRBD2. Germline assignment: CDR1 SGDLS and CDR2 YYNGEE. This CDR3 is 15 amino acids long. The junction had 6 bases not matched to a gene; V was cut back by 4 bases and J by 4 bases. The CDR3 protein is CASSQTSGLADTQYF. The CDR3 nucleotides read TGTGCCAGCAGCCAGACTAGCGGGCTTGCAGATACGCAGTATTTT.

A word on this clone: A clone one base away is much larger, so this may be a read error. The same CDR3 also results from other DNA sequences found in this sample. The rearrangement uses TRBV4-1 and TRBJ1-5; D ambiguous. From germline, CDR1 is MGHRA and CDR2 YSYEKL. V lost 0 bases and J 0 bases, leaving 12 bases between the germline ends. This CDR3 comprises 17 residues. The CDR3 is CASSQEVSPYSNQPQHF. The CDR3 DNA reads TGCGCCAGCAGCCAAGAGGTCAGTCCTTATAGCAATCAGCCCCAGCATTTT.